This T cell receptor beta chain was obtained from a study of response to subunit inactivated influenza vaccine. Study-level results: Every seasonal influenza vaccination brings in few new T cells, the authors suggested.

This clonotype was counted a few times. No antigen is known for it. In TCRdb, the RT-PCR reads were re-called with MiXCR into one record per CDR3 protein. The sample has some 640,000 distinct CDR3 sequences, around 14% seen once; the top ten hold around 7%. CDR1 and CDR2 (germline): KGHSH, LQKENI. The germline V and J ends were trimmed by 2 bases and 8 bases, with 19 bases remaining between them. The CDR3 has 17 amino acids. The chain employs TRBV18 and TRBJ1-6; no definite D call. This TCR was sampled from a man aged 45-65 years who received an inactivated influenza vaccine. Material: PBMCs from blood, obtained around two weeks before vaccination. CDR3 in DNA: TGTGCCAGCTCACCAAGGTCGGGAATACAAGGATATTCACCCCTCCACTTT. Translation: CASSPRSGIQGYSPLHF.